The 21 T cell receptor beta chains listed next were all sequenced from one sample in a study of blood T cell repertoires in COVID-19. The table came from immunoSEQ multiplex PCR; TCRdb's copy has only in-frame clones and leaves some out. The sample yields about 180,000 clones, roughly 88% seen once. The sequencing sample was made of peripheral blood. The receptor set was obtained from an elderly woman with acute or convalescent COVID-19.

The V and J genes are TRBV4-2 and TRBJ1-3; D remains ambiguous. The CDR3 is 16 residues long. Germline CDR1 and CDR2: LGHNA and YNFKEQ. Deletions cut 6 bases from V and 0 bases from J, with 15 bases between. The DNA for the CDR3 is TGTGCCAGCAGTCTTGATGGCGGTCACTCTGGAAACACCATATATTTT. It is translated as CASSLDGGHSGNTIYF.

The chain couples TRBV19 to TRBJ1-5; D perhaps matches TRBD1 (5 bases). V shed 3 bases and J shed 9 bases, with 18 bases lying between them. The germline V gene has CDR1 LNHDA and CDR2 SQIVND (reference sequence). The CDR3 consists of 15 residues. The CDR3 sequence: CASSIFSGPQGPQHF. The CDR3 nucleotides read TGTGCCAGTAGTATTTTCTCCGGCCCGCAGGGGCCCCAGCATTTT.

CDR3 loop: CASSSPRSSYNEQFF. For the CDR3, the DNA is TGTGCCAGCAGTTCTCCAAGGAGCTCCTACAATGAGCAGTTCTTC. The chain employs TRBV27 and TRBJ2-1; D gene uncertain. V lost 4 bases, J lost 0 bases, and 10 bases lay in between. The CDR3 has 15 amino acids. Per germline, CDR1 MNHEY and CDR2 SMNVEV (reference sequence).

Points on this clone: In the same sample, other DNA sequences code for this CDR3. This sequence joins TRBV6-5 and TRBJ2-7; 8 bases agree with TRBD1. The CDR3 has 13 amino acids. The ends lost 3 bases at V and 6 bases at J; junction bases unmatched: 4. The germline CDR1 and CDR2 sequences are MNHEY and SVGAGI. CDR3 in DNA: TGTGCCAGCAGTTATCGACAGGGGAGCGAGCAGTACTTC. This codes for CASSYRQGSEQYF.

The chain recombines TRBV7-2 with TRBJ2-4, with 8 bases lining up with TRBD1. The CDR3 covers 16 residues. Unmatched junction bases numbered 5, after V lost 4 bases and J lost 0 bases. CDR1 and CDR2 from the germline V gene are SGHTA and FQGNSA. The CDR3 loop reads CASSSGQGRAKNIQYF. CDR3 DNA: TGTGCCAGCAGCTCTGGACAGGGCCGAGCCAAAAACATTCAGTACTTC. The full variable domain, its missing parts supplied by reference TRBV7-2 and TRBJ2-4, is GAGVSQSPSNKVTEKGKDVELRCDPISGHTALYWYRQSLGQGLEFLIYFQGNSAPDKSGLPSDRFSAERTGGSVSTLTIQRTQQEDSAVYLCASSSGQGRAKNIQYFGAGTRLSVL.

The V and J genes are TRBV3-1 (or the pseudogene TRBV3-2) and TRBJ1-1, with 7 bases matching TRBD1. Germline V CDR1 and CDR2: LGHDT, YNNKEL (reference sequence). The CDR3 has 13 amino acids. V lost 8 bases to trimming and J lost 1 base; unmatched junction nucleotides: 4. This chain's CDR3 is CASQGERNTEAFF. The CDR3 DNA reads as TGTGCCAGCCAGGGGGAGAGGAACACTGAAGCTTTCTTT.

The chain is built from TRBV9 and TRBJ2-3; 8 bases agree with TRBD2. This CDR3 has 15 amino acids. V dropped 2 bases and J dropped 3; count of bases not matched to a gene: 5. Germline CDR1 and CDR2: SGDLS and YYNGEE. For the CDR3, the DNA is TGTGCCAGCAGCGTGAACGGGGGGGCGACAGATACGCAGTATTTT. Translating it yields CASSVNGGATDTQYF. Using reference TRBV9 and TRBJ2-3 for the parts outside the CDR3, the full variable domain is DSGVTQTPKHLITATGQRVTLRCSPRSGDLSVYWYQQSLDQGLQFLIQYYNGEERAKGNILERFSAQQFPDLHSELNLSSLELGDSALYFCASSVNGGATDTQYFGPGTRLTVL.

The gene calls are TRBV7-8 and TRBJ1-3; tentatively, D is TRBD1 (5 bases). Germline values: CDR1 SGHVS, CDR2 FQNEAQ. V was shortened by 1 base and J by 1 base, with 14 bases between the two germline ends. There are 17 residues in the CDR3. This CDR3 reads CASSLDRTVVSGNTIYF. The CDR3 DNA is TGTGCCAGCAGCTTAGACAGGACGGTCGTTTCTGGAAACACCATATATTTT.

The V gene is TRBV6-5, the J gene TRBJ1-1; no clear D gene. The germline V gene has CDR1 MNHEY and CDR2 SVGAGI. Between the trimmed V and J ends, which lost 4 bases and 4 bases, there was a span of 16 bases. CDR3 size: 15 residues. CDR3 sequence: CASSSTPGGSTEAFF. The CDR3, as DNA: TGTGCCAGCAGTTCCACACCAGGCGGGAGCACTGAAGCTTTCTTT.

V usage is TRBV7-9 and J usage is TRBJ1-1; TRBD1 agrees at 9 bases. J was trimmed by 1 base and V by 5 bases; bases with no gene match: 2. This CDR3 contains 14 residues. Germline V gives CDR1 SEHNR, CDR2 FQNEAQ (reference sequence). DNA of the CDR3: TGTGCCAGCAGCCTGACAGGGGGGAACACTGAAGCTTTCTTT. Translation: CASSLTGGNTEAFF.

Only a few counts were recorded for this clone. This rearrangement joins TRBV3-1 (or the pseudogene TRBV3-2) to TRBJ1-3, with D perhaps TRBD1 (6 bases). Germline V lookup: CDR1 LGHDT, CDR2 YNNKEL (reference sequence). Trimming took off 0 bases at V and 2 bases at J, with 11 bases between the two ends. The CDR3 spans 16 residues. Here the CDR3 DNA reads TGTGCCAGCAGCCAAGATATGGGACAAACTGGAAACACCATATATTTT. This encodes CASSQDMGQTGNTIYF.

V usage is TRBV30 and J usage is TRBJ1-2; TRBD1 matches at 10 bases. The V and J ends lost 5 bases and 7 bases, in that order; junction bases with no gene match: 10. Germline CDR1 is GTSNPN and CDR2 is SVGIG (reference sequence). The length of the CDR3 is 14 residues. The CDR3 coding sequence is TGTGCCTGGGCCCGGGACAGGGGATCGCGTGGCTACACCTTC. It yields the protein CAWARDRGSRGYTF.

The chain uses TRBV7-9 and TRBJ1-1; D not resolved. V was cut by 2 bases and J by 3 bases, with 13 bases left in between. The CDR3 has 15 residues. Germline lookup yields CDR1 SEHNR and CDR2 FQNEAQ (reference sequence). The CDR3 bases are TGTGCCAGCAGCTTACTAGTCTCTTTTGACACTGAAGCTTTCTTT. Amino acid sequence: CASSLLVSFDTEAFF.

The rearrangement joins TRBV7-9 to TRBJ2-5; 8 bases map to TRBD1. Losses at the gene ends were 5 bases for V and 4 bases for J; bases not matched to a gene: 6. CDR1 and CDR2 from the germline V gene are SEHNR and FQNEAQ (reference sequence). This CDR3 has 14 residues. CDR3 bases: TGTGCCAGCAGCCGCCAAACAGGGGGAGAGACCCAGTACTTC. Protein: CASSRQTGGETQYF.

The V gene is TRBV25-1, the J gene TRBJ2-5; 9 bases match TRBD2. Per the germline V gene, CDR1 is MGHDK and CDR2 is SYGVNS. The CDR3 extends over 16 amino acids. Losses at the gene ends were 3 bases for V and 5 bases for J; bases not matched to a gene: 10. The chain's CDR3 is CASSEGSGREEETQYF. CDR3 DNA: TGTGCCAGCAGTGAGGGTAGCGGGAGAGAGGAGGAGACCCAGTACTTC.

This chain connects TRBV20-1 to TRBJ2-1, with 12 bases matching TRBD2. Trimming at V came to 3 bases and at J to 8 bases, leaving 11 bases not matched to a gene. This CDR3 region has 16 residues. CDR1 is DFQATT, CDR2 SNEGSKA, per germline (reference sequence). The CDR3 protein is CSASGLAGGLRDEQFF. The CDR3 nucleotides are TGCAGTGCTAGTGGTCTAGCGGGGGGGCTTAGGGATGAGCAGTTCTTC.

This clone was counted only a few times. The chain employs TRBV27 and TRBJ2-7; TRBD1 matches at 8 bases. Losses at the gene ends were 8 bases for V and 5 bases for J; bases not matched to a gene: 17. CDR1 is MNHEY and CDR2 is SMNVEV in the germline V gene (reference sequence). This CDR3 is built from 16 residues. The CDR3 coding sequence is TGTGCCAGCCGCTCCTACAGGGGGACTTGGGACGACGAGCAGTACTTC. Protein: CASRSYRGTWDDEQYF.

This chain connects TRBV2 to TRBJ2-7, with D possibly being TRBD1 (6 bases). This CDR3 contains 11 residues. V was clipped by 8 bases and J by 7 bases, with 12 bases between them. From germline, CDR1 is SNHLY and CDR2 FYNNEI. CDR3 in amino acids: CASQDSGEQYF. The CDR3 coding sequence is TGTGCCAGCCAGGACAGTGGAGAGCAGTACTTC.

This clone has a count of ten or more. This chain uses TRBV19 with TRBJ1-2; a weak D match, TRBD1 (6 bases). There are 15 residues in the CDR3. The V and J ends lost 6 bases and 2 bases respectively, with 16 bases between them. Germline V gene data show CDR1 as LNHDA and CDR2 as SQIVND (reference sequence). CDR3 amino acids: CASSFPSGHNYGYTF. In nucleotides, the CDR3 is TGTGCCAGTAGCTTCCCTTCGGGACACAACTATGGCTACACCTTC.

The table lists this clone with a count of one. The V gene is TRBV18, the J gene TRBJ2-1; 13 bases fit TRBD2. Trimming cost V 1 base and J 9 bases; bases outside gene matches: 15. Germline V gives CDR1 KGHSH, CDR2 LQKENI. The length of the CDR3 is 19 residues. CDR3 DNA: TGTGCCAGCTCACCACGGGTCGTTGGGACCGGGACTAGCGGGATTGAGCAGTTCTTC. Translation: CASSPRVVGTGTSGIEQFF.

The CDR3 reads CASSEELRTGLYGYTF. Written as DNA, the CDR3 is TGTGCCAGCAGTGAGGAATTGAGGACAGGCCTTTATGGCTACACCTTC. The chain recombines TRBV6-1 with TRBJ1-2; 7 bases align to TRBD1. CDR1 and CDR2 (germline): MNHNS, SASEGT. This CDR3 comprises 16 residues. The J segment lost 5 bases and the V segment lost 3 bases, leaving 12 bases of the junction unmatched.